The 10 T cell receptor beta chains below come from one sample, sequenced in a study of control samples from healthy donors and cancer patients (dated by TCRdb to the early 2020s). The library was produced with the immunoSEQ multiplex PCR assay. Entries here come from immuneACCESS through TCRdb and include only in-frame sequences with V and J called. Some clones fail to appear in such tables; in the studies checked, an unresolved V gene covers under half of the shortfall, and the cause of the remainder is unknown. In this sample the table shows tens of thousands of clones, around nine tenths of which occur a single time. The ten largest account for approximately 7.2% of the sample. The sequencing input was blood. These receptor sequences come from a man over 45 in good health.

This clone was counted between two and nine times. J is TRBJ1-1 and V is TRBV18, with TRBD1 matching 8 bases. The CDR3 length is 17 residues. V lost 3 bases to trimming and J lost 1 base; unmatched junction nucleotides: 10. The germline V gene has CDR1 KGHSH and CDR2 LQKENI. CDR3 bases: TGTGCCAGCTCACCGACCCCCCTAGACAGGGGGAACACTGAAGCTTTCTTT. Protein sequence: CASSPTPLDRGNTEAFF.

V gene TRBV6-5 combines with J gene TRBJ2-6; D uncertain. This CDR3 comprises 15 residues. CDR1 MNHEY and CDR2 SVGAGI come from the germline V gene. V lost 6 bases to trimming and J lost 0 bases, with 9 bases between them. In DNA form, the CDR3 reads TGTGCCAGCAGGGAGTTGTACTCTGGGGCCAACGTCCTGACTTTC. This encodes CASRELYSGANVLTF.

The rearrangement links TRBV10-3 to TRBJ1-2, with a tentative D call TRBD1 (6 bases). Germline V lookup: CDR1 ENHRY, CDR2 SYGVKD. This CDR3 has 16 residues. Trimming cost V 0 bases and J 4 bases, with 15 bases left between them. CDR3 in DNA: TGTGCCATCAGTGAGTCGGGGGGCTCAGCCCTCTATGGCTACACCTTC. It codes for CAISESGGSALYGYTF.

This chain links TRBV6-4 with TRBJ1-5, with TRBD1 identical over 8 bases. There are 15 residues in the CDR3. In germline, CDR1 is MRHNA, CDR2 SNTAGT. The V and J ends lost 6 bases and 6 bases, in that order; junction bases with no gene match: 10. The CDR3 here is CASSPTGVWGQPQHF. The CDR3 DNA reads as TGTGCCAGCAGCCCGACAGGGGTCTGGGGTCAGCCCCAGCATTTT.

The V gene is TRBV16, the J gene TRBJ1-1; D is possibly TRBD1 (5 bases). The germline CDR1 and CDR2 sequences are KGHSY and FQNENV. Trimming left V 6 bases short and J 3 bases short, with 17 bases between. This CDR3 has 15 amino acids. The CDR3 sequence: CASSARQLGDTEAFF. CDR3 in DNA: TGTGCCAGCAGTGCCCGACAGTTGGGGGACACTGAAGCTTTCTTT.

This chain connects TRBV6-5 to TRBJ1-3; D gene ambiguous. The V and J ends lost 6 bases and 9 bases respectively, with 9 bases between them. Germline CDR1 reads MNHEY; CDR2 reads SVGAGI. This CDR3 region has 11 residues. The CDR3 is CASRSGSTIYF. The CDR3 DNA is TGTGCCAGCAGGTCCGGGAGCACCATATATTTT.

J is TRBJ2-7 and V is TRBV5-1; 8 bases are shared with TRBD1. The CDR3 extends over 13 amino acids. Germline CDR1 SGHRS, CDR2 YFSETQ. V lost 3 bases, J lost 6 bases, and 5 bases stayed unmatched. The CDR3 DNA reads as TGCGCCAGCAGCTGGACAGGGAACGGCGAGCAGTACTTC. It encodes CASSWTGNGEQYF.

The V gene is TRBV2, the J gene TRBJ2-1; a possible D gene is TRBD2 (6 bases). Germline assignment: CDR1 SNHLY and CDR2 FYNNEI. V shed 4 bases and J shed 0 bases, with 13 bases lying between them. This CDR3 comprises 16 residues. CDR3 residues: CASSVGGGSSYNEQFF. The CDR3 bases are TGTGCCAGCAGTGTGGGGGGTGGAAGCTCCTACAATGAGCAGTTCTTC.

J is TRBJ2-3 and V is TRBV15; 7 bases align to TRBD2. The CDR3 covers 15 residues. The V and J ends lost 6 bases and 3 bases, in that order; junction bases with no gene match: 9. CDR1 LNHNV and CDR2 YYDKDF come from the germline V gene (reference sequence). CDR3 sequence: CATSASGVLTDTQYF. CDR3 DNA: TGTGCCACCAGTGCAAGCGGGGTTCTAACAGATACGCAGTATTTT.

The rearrangement links TRBV27 to TRBJ2-4; 7 bases fit TRBD2. CDR1 is MNHEY and CDR2 is SMNVEV in the germline V gene (reference sequence). The V segment lost 4 bases and the J segment 8 bases; nucleotides outside the gene matches: 8. The CDR3 extends over 14 amino acids. The CDR3 spells CASSSPGGRDIQYF. The CDR3 region has the DNA TGTGCCAGCAGTTCACCGGGGGGTCGGGACATTCAGTACTTC.